The clone carrying this T cell receptor beta chain was counted only a few times. The target antigen is unknown. This PCR relied on a set of 60 Vbeta primers and 13 Jbeta primers. Clones were read by immunoSEQ multiplex PCR, and TCRdb kept only the in-frame ones, dropping some. The repertoire consists of more than 85,000 clones, with roughly 70% occurring once and the leading ten covering under 10%. These data are taken from a study of cytomegalovirus exposure and HLA in healthy donors. Broader study findings: Most CMV-associated TCR beta chains were later found to appear HLA-restricted. Most observed TCR sequences were rare, whereas some public TCRs were detected in many donors. Data from an earlier analysis indicated that most TCR beta V segments were productive either about 87% or about 30% of the time.

From germline, CDR1 is SGHRS and CDR2 YFSETQ. V was pared by 4 bases and J by 4 bases, with 9 bases of the junction left unmatched. CDR3 length: 17 residues. This TCR derives from a middle-aged man in good health and CMV-seronegative. Sequences were obtained from PBMCs. The chain joins TRBV5-1 to TRBJ2-6; TRBD2 aligns across 9 bases. The CDR3 region is CASSRAGGGAGANVLTF. Written as DNA, the CDR3 is TGCGCCAGCAGCCGGGCGGGAGGGGGTGCAGGGGCCAACGTCCTGACTTTC.